The clone carrying this TCR beta chain was seen only a few times. The antigen is unknown. 5'RACE template switching added a universal primer site and UMIs to TCR cDNA. TCRdb re-called the 5' RACE reads with MiXCR, one entry per CDR3 protein. The profile shows hundreds of thousands of distinct CDR3 sequences, around 20% of them singletons. CDR1 is MNHEY and CDR2 is SVGAGI in the germline V gene. Trimming cost V 2 bases and J 6 bases, with 10 bases left between them. This CDR3 contains 13 residues. The entry originates in a study of T cells after yellow fever vaccination. Broader study findings: Any FACS-sorted repertoire could hold abundant clonotypes that contaminate it from the bulk population. Booster samples showed a return of most primary-vaccination clones (roughly 96% CD4, 70% to 90% CD8).

The V gene is TRBV6-5, the J gene TRBJ2-5, with D perhaps matching TRBD2 (6 bases). The source was PBMCs, collected before the yellow fever booster vaccination. The TCR was taken from a young man who received the YFV17D yellow fever vaccine. As DNA, the CDR3 is TGTGCCAGCAGTTACCGACTAGGGAAGACCCAGTACTTC. The encoded protein is CASSYRLGKTQYF.